This T cell receptor (beta chain) is from a study of OX40 agonist ivuxolimab in advanced cancers. This table comes from immunoSEQ multiplex PCR, and its TCRdb copy is limited to in-frame clones, with some not included. Among 65,000 to 80,000 clones listed, 85% to 90% were seen once. The CDR3 spans 14 residues. The germline gives CDR1 MDHEN, CDR2 SYDVKM. V lost 5 bases and J 0 bases, leaving 9 bases between the germline ends. Sequenced here: CD4+ or CD8+ T cells sorted from blood, sampled in a trial of the OX40 agonist ivuxolimab. This sequence was found in an adult with an advanced solid tumor such as melanoma, head and neck, liver or kidney cancer. This chain joins TRBV28 and TRBJ2-3, with D maybe TRBD2 (6 bases). CDR3 in amino acids: CASSGGTSTDTQYF. For the CDR3, the DNA is TGTGCCAGCAGTGGGGGGACTAGCACAGATACGCAGTATTTT.